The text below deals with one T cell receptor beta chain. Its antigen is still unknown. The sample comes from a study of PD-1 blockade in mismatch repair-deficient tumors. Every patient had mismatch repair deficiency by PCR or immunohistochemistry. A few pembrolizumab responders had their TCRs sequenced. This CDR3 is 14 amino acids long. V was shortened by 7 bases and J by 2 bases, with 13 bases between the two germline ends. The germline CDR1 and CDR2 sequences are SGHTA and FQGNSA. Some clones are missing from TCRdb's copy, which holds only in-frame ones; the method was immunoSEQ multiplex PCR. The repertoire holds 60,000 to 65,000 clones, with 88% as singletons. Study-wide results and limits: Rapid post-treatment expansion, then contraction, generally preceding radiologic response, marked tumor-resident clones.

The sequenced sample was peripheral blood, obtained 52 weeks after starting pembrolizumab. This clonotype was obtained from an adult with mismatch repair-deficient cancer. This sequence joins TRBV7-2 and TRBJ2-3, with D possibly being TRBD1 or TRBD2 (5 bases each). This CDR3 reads CASIQGPFTDTQYF. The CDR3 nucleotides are TGTGCCAGCATTCAGGGACCATTCACAGATACGCAGTATTTT.